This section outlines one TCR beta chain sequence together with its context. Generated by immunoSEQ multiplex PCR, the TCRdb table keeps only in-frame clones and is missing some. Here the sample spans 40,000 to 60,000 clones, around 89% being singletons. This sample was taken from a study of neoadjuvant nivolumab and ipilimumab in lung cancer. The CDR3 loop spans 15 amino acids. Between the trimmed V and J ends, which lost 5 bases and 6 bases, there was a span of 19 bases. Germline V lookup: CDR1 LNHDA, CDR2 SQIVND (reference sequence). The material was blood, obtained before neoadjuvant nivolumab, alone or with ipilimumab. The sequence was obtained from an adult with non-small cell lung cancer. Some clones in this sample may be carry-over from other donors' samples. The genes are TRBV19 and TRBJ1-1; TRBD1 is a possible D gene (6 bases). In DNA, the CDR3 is TGTGCCAGTAGTCCTCCGGGCCTCGCAGGGGCTGAAGCTTTCTTT. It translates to CASSPPGLAGAEAFF.